The 23 T cell receptor beta chains reported below all come from one sample, sequenced in a study of T cell responses to AZD1222 COVID-19 vaccine. Clones were sequenced by immunoSEQ multiplex PCR, and TCRdb holds only the in-frame ones, with some missing. The table lists about 130,000 clones, roughly 93% of them singletons, with 0.9% to 1.2% in the top ten. This specimen was peripheral blood, taken 28 days after the second AZD1222 dose. All receptors come from an adult who received the AZD1222 COVID-19 vaccine.

This rearrangement joins TRBV3-1 (or the pseudogene TRBV3-2) to TRBJ2-2; D is unclear. Trimming took 4 bases from V and 5 from J, leaving 5 bases between them. CDR1 and CDR2 from the germline V gene are LGHDT and YNNKEL (reference sequence). This CDR3 contains 12 residues. The CDR3 reads CASSRRTGELFF. The CDR3 nucleotides read TGTGCCAGCAGCCGCCGGACCGGGGAGCTGTTTTTT.

The chain couples TRBV11-2 to TRBJ2-3; weak D call: TRBD1 (5 bases). V was cut by 5 bases and J by 5 bases, with 11 bases left in between. The CDR3 extends over 13 amino acids. Per germline, CDR1 SGHAT and CDR2 FQNNGV. CDR3 residues: CASSQGLGDTQYF. As DNA, the CDR3 is TGTGCCAGCAGCCAGGGATTGGGAGATACGCAGTATTTT. The whole variable domain, remainder taken from reference TRBV11-2 and TRBJ2-3, is EAGVAQSPRYKIIEKRQSVAFWCNPISGHATLYWYQQILGQGPKLLIQFQNNGVVDDSQLPKDRFSAERLKGVDSTLKIQPAKLEDSAVYLCASSQGLGDTQYFGPGTRLTVL.

For this clone: Because the CDR3's place on the DNA is in doubt, the DNA is left out and the CDR3 is given as listed by TCRdb. The CDR3: CASTSDRGAGNTIYF. This rearrangement joins TRBV19 to TRBJ1-3; the D call in the table, TRBD1, was not verified against the DNA. Termini included, the CDR3 measures 15 amino acids. CDR1 LNHDA and CDR2 SQIVND come from the germline V gene (reference sequence).

The chain employs TRBV28 and TRBJ2-7, with 7 bases that match TRBD2. This CDR3 contains 15 residues. J lost 1 base, V lost 5 bases, and 8 bases had no gene match. Germline V gives CDR1 MDHEN, CDR2 SYDVKM. The CDR3 protein is CASSRRGRGSYEQYF. CDR3 nucleotides: TGTGCCAGCAGTCGCCGCGGGAGAGGATCCTACGAGCAGTACTTC.

The rearrangement joins TRBV2 to TRBJ2-1, with D perhaps matching TRBD2 (6 bases). The V end was cut by 5 bases, the J end by 4 bases, with 9 bases between. This CDR3 is built from 13 residues. Germline V lookup: CDR1 SNHLY, CDR2 FYNNEI. In DNA, the CDR3 is TGTGCCAGCAGTCTTCGGGGGTACAATGAGCAGTTCTTC. Protein: CASSLRGYNEQFF.

V is TRBV18 and J is TRBJ1-1; D ambiguous. CDR3 length equals 13 residues. Germline CDR1 reads KGHSH; CDR2 reads LQKENI. Trimming cost V 4 bases and J 0 bases, with 6 bases left between them. The CDR3 loop reads CASSQALNTEAFF. As DNA, the CDR3 is TGTGCCAGCTCACAGGCACTGAACACTGAAGCTTTCTTT.

The chain joins TRBV6-5 to TRBJ1-1; D uncertain. The CDR3 contains 13 residues. The V end lost 8 bases, the J end lost 3 bases, and 13 bases lay between the germline ends. Germline V CDR1 and CDR2: MNHEY, SVGAGI. The CDR3 loop reads CASRADLYTEAFF. DNA of the CDR3: TGTGCCAGCCGGGCAGACCTATACACTGAAGCTTTCTTT.

V gene TRBV28 combines with J gene TRBJ2-2; D remains unclear. The CDR3 is 15 residues long. Trimming removed 6 bases from V and 0 bases from J, with 11 bases in between. Per germline, CDR1 MDHEN and CDR2 SYDVKM. The CDR3 DNA follows: TGTGCCAGCAGAGAATTTTCGGCGAACACCGGGGAGCTGTTTTTT. This sequence encodes CASREFSANTGELFF. The full variable domain, its missing parts supplied by reference TRBV28 and TRBJ2-2, is DVKVTQSSRYLVKRTGEKVFLECVQDMDHENMFWYRQDPGLGLRLIYFSYDVKMKEKGDIPEGYSVSREKKERFSLILESASTNQTSMYLCASREFSANTGELFFGEGSRLTVL.

The chain recombines TRBV27 with TRBJ2-7; D possibly uses TRBD1 or TRBD2 (5 bases each). The germline V gene has CDR1 MNHEY and CDR2 SMNVEV (reference sequence). V was cut by 5 bases and J by 2 bases, with 16 bases left in between. CDR3 length: 15 amino acids. The CDR3 nucleotides are TGTGCCAGCAGTCCGAGAGGGGACGCAGCCTACGAGCAGTACTTC. Translation: CASSPRGDAAYEQYF.

This clone was seen more than once but under ten times. The V gene is TRBV2, the J gene TRBJ1-4, with 7 bases lining up with TRBD1. Germline CDR1 is SNHLY and CDR2 is FYNNEI. The CDR3 has 12 residues. V lost 4 bases to trimming and J lost 7 bases; unmatched junction nucleotides: 0. The CDR3 DNA is TGTGCCAGCAGTGGGACAGGTGAAAAACTGTTTTTT. Residues: CASSGTGEKLFF.

This sequence joins TRBV12-3 or TRBV12-4 and TRBJ1-4; the D is unclear. V lost 3 bases and J 7 bases, leaving 6 bases between the germline ends. This CDR3 comprises 12 residues. DNA for the CDR3: TGTGCCAGCAGTTTGGTCGGTGAAAAACTGTTTTTT. Translation: CASSLVGEKLFF.

V is TRBV30 and J is TRBJ2-2; 7 bases map to TRBD2. This CDR3 comprises 17 residues. Germline lookup yields CDR1 GTSNPN and CDR2 SVGIG (reference sequence). V trimming: 2 bases; J trimming: 4 bases; junction bases outside the gene matches: 13. CDR3 sequence: CAWSLKIRGRATGELFF. The DNA of the CDR3 is TGTGCCTGGAGTCTCAAGATTCGGGGGAGGGCCACCGGGGAGCTGTTTTTT.

This sequence joins TRBV4-1 and TRBJ2-5; perhaps TRBD1 as D (5 bases). The length of the CDR3 is 15 residues. V lost 3 bases to trimming and J lost 5 bases, with 16 bases between them. From germline, CDR1 is MGHRA and CDR2 YSYEKL. The CDR3, as DNA: TGCGCCAGCAGCCACAGGGTGGGGAATTGGGAGACCCAGTACTTC. Residues: CASSHRVGNWETQYF.

This sequence joins TRBV27 and TRBJ2-3, with 9 positions matching TRBD1. Germline loops: CDR1 MNHEY, CDR2 SMNVEV (reference sequence). V shed 6 bases and J 4 bases; nucleotides not matched to a gene: 5. CDR3 length: 14 amino acids. In nucleotides, the CDR3 is TGTGCCAGCAGGCCGACAGGGGGGTCAGATACGCAGTATTTT. Its translation is CASRPTGGSDTQYF.

V and J are TRBV6-5 and TRBJ1-5, with 8 positions matching TRBD1. In germline, CDR1 is MNHEY, CDR2 SVGAGI. V lost 4 bases, J lost 11 bases, and 4 bases stayed unmatched. CDR3 length equals 12 residues. This CDR3 reads CASSLQGGAQHF. CDR3 in DNA: TGTGCCAGCAGTTTACAGGGGGGCGCCCAGCATTTT.

The chain uses TRBV25-1 and TRBJ1-3; D is unclear. V was trimmed by 6 bases and J by 5 bases, leaving 26 bases between them. Germline lookup yields CDR1 MGHDK and CDR2 SYGVNS. The CDR3 runs to 18 residues. As DNA, the CDR3 is TGTGCCAGCAGCGGCAAGAAAGGCGTCGGGCCCGAACGAAACACCATATATTTT. Protein sequence: CASSGKKGVGPERNTIYF.

CDR3 DNA: TGTGCCAGCTACGCCACAGCCGGGGAGCTGTTTTTT. Its translation: CASYATAGELFF. The gene calls are TRBV18 and TRBJ2-2; D is ambiguous. The CDR3 runs to 12 residues. Germline V gene data show CDR1 as KGHSH and CDR2 as LQKENI. Trimming removed 7 bases from V and 6 bases from J, with 9 bases in between. The full variable domain, with the rest looked up from reference TRBV18 and TRBJ2-2, is NAGVMQNPRHLVRRRGQEARLRCSPMKGHSHVYWYRQLPEEGLKFMVYLQKENIIDESGMPKERFSAEFPKEGPSILRIQQVVRGDSAAYFCASYATAGELFFGEGSRLTVL.

V is TRBV9 and J is TRBJ1-1; D is undetermined. The V gene's germline CDR1 is SGDLS and CDR2 YYNGEE. V was cut by 3 bases and J by 2 bases, with 11 bases left in between. CDR3 size: 14 residues. The CDR3 spells CASSGLLRNTEAFF. The CDR3 DNA reads as TGTGCCAGCAGCGGTCTCCTCCGAAACACTGAAGCTTTCTTT.

This clone has just one count. V is TRBV10-3 and J is TRBJ1-2, with a tentative D call TRBD1 (6 bases). V was cut by 6 bases and J by 2 bases, with 10 bases left in between. The CDR3 consists of 13 residues. CDR1 is ENHRY and CDR2 is SYGVKD in the germline V gene. The CDR3 reads CAIRQGNNYGYTF. CDR3 bases: TGTGCCATCAGACAGGGAAACAACTATGGCTACACCTTC.

V is TRBV30 and J is TRBJ1-1; 7 bases fit TRBD1. The ends lost 8 bases at V and 3 bases at J; junction bases unmatched: 6. In germline, CDR1 is GTSNPN, CDR2 SVGIG (reference sequence). This CDR3 is 12 amino acids long. CDR3 region: CAGDRVYTEAFF. CDR3 DNA sequence: TGTGCCGGAGACAGGGTTTACACTGAAGCTTTCTTT. The complete variable domain, with remaining parts taken from reference TRBV30 and TRBJ1-1, reads SQTIHQWPATLVQPVGSPLSLECTVEGTSNPNLYWYRQAAGRGLQLLFYSVGIGQISSEVPQNLSASRPQDRQFILSSKKLLLSDSGFYLCAGDRVYTEAFFGQGTRLTVV.

The chain employs TRBV12-3 or TRBV12-4 and TRBJ2-1; D gene uncertain. Trimming cost V 7 bases and J 6 bases, with 7 bases left between them. The CDR3 consists of 11 residues. This CDR3 reads CASTLSNEQFF. Written as DNA, the CDR3 is TGTGCCAGCACACTCTCCAATGAGCAGTTCTTC.

The V and J genes are TRBV28 and TRBJ1-4; 9 bases are shared with TRBD1. The CDR3 length is 11 residues. CDR1 is MDHEN and CDR2 is SYDVKM in the germline V gene. Trimming removed 11 bases from V and 10 bases from J; junction bases left unmatched: 5. The CDR3 coding sequence is TGTGCCTCCTGGACAGGGGCAAAACTGTTTTTT. This gives the protein CASWTGAKLFF.

The J gene is TRBJ1-2, the V gene TRBV7-2; D is unclear. The CDR3 has 13 amino acids. The V gene's germline CDR1 is SGHTA and CDR2 FQGNSA. Trimming removed 7 bases at V and 8 bases at J, with 17 bases between. This CDR3 is CASTAGVGKGYTF. CDR3 bases: TGTGCCAGCACAGCGGGAGTCGGGAAGGGCTACACCTTC.